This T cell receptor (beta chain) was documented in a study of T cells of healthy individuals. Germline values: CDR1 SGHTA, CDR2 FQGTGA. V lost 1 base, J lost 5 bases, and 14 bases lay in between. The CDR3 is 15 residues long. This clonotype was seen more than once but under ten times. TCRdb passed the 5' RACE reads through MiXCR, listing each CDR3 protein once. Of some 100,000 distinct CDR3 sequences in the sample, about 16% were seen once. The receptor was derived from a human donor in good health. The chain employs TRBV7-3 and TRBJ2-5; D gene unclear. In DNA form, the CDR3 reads TGTGCCAGCAGCTTAATAGCCCCTCCCGGGGAGACCCAGTACTTC. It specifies CASSLIAPPGETQYF.